The clone carrying this T cell receptor beta chain is a singleton in its sample. Its cognate antigen is unknown. The sample comes from a study of T cells after yellow fever vaccination. The study, taken as a whole, reports: Though weaker, the secondary response peaked faster, on day 5 versus 15. At under 97% for CD4 and 70% to 90% for CD8, most primary-vaccination clones showed up again after the booster. A small share of clonotypes appeared in both CD4 and CD8 compartments.

The CDR3 sequence is 17 residues long. The junction had 13 bases not matched to a gene; V was cut back by 3 bases and J by 8 bases. Germline V gene data show CDR1 as SGDLS and CDR2 as YYNGEE. As TCR cDNA was made by 5'RACE template switching, a universal primer site and UMIs were added. One entry per CDR3 protein results from TCRdb running MiXCR on the 5' RACE reads. The sample records 350,000 to 550,000 distinct CDR3 sequences, about 17% being singletons. The sample consisted of PBMCs, taken before the yellow fever booster vaccination. The TCR sequence derives from a man younger than 35 who received the YFV17D yellow fever vaccine. The rearrangement joins TRBV9 to TRBJ2-1, with TRBD2 matching over 11 bases. The CDR3 reads CASSDALAGGLLDEQFF. The CDR3 nucleotides read TGTGCCAGCAGCGACGCGCTAGCGGGGGGTCTTTTGGATGAGCAGTTCTTC. The full variable domain, its missing parts supplied by reference TRBV9 and TRBJ2-1, is DSGVTQTPKHLITATGQRVTLRCSPRSGDLSVYWYQQSLDQGLQFLIQYYNGEERAKGNILERFSAQQFPDLHSELNLSSLELGDSALYFCASSDALAGGLLDEQFFGPGTRLTVL.